This TCR beta chain emerged from a study of post-analysis software for immune sequencing data. Study details: Clinical courses comprised relapsing-remitting, secondary progressive and progressive-relapsing multiple sclerosis.

This clonotype was counted between two and nine times. As yet, its antigen is unknown. Study-wide results and caveats: Compared against controls, patients with multiple sclerosis displayed significantly lower normalized Chao1 diversity. Relative to controls, patients had about five TRBV segments at higher frequency, with TRBV5-6, TRBV5-1 and TRBV20-1 among these. Same-batch samples co-clustered strongly by F measure.

cDNA libraries of TCR beta carried unique molecular identifiers. T cells numbering about 0.9 to 11 million yielded cDNA molecules that totaled roughly 500,000. TCRdb itself ran the PCR reads through MiXCR, one entry per CDR3 protein. The repertoire has 380,000 or so distinct CDR3 sequences, around 37% of them found once; the top ten carry roughly 12%. Trimming left V 1 base short and J 1 base short, with 8 bases between. This CDR3 region has 15 residues. Germline V CDR1 and CDR2: MNHNS, SASEGT. The chain carries TRBV6-1 and TRBJ1-5; D ambiguous. This receptor was taken from a girl aged 5 to 17 with multiple sclerosis. Sequencing used blood. The CDR3, as DNA: TGTGCCAGCAGTGAAGGGGAGGTGAGCAATCAGCCCCAGCATTTT. Its translation is CASSEGEVSNQPQHF.